This T cell receptor (beta chain) originates from a study of beta chain features in type 1 diabetes. Isolated RNA was reverse transcribed in full, so expressed TCRB transcripts were sequenced. Some clones are missing from TCRdb's copy, which holds only in-frame ones; the method was immunoSEQ multiplex PCR. The sample comprises 400,000 or so clones, around a tenth of which are singletons, and roughly 0.54% rests with the top ten. The V and J ends lost 6 bases and 4 bases, in that order; junction bases with no gene match: 3. This CDR3 is built from 13 residues. The germline V gene encodes CDR1 MDHEN and CDR2 SYDVKM. CD4+ naive, central memory, regulatory and stem cell-like memory cells were sorted via CD45RO/CCR7/CD25/CD127/CD95/CD27. Over 98% purity was reached by all sorted populations. Points on this clone: Its target is unknown.

Study findings and constraints: Compared to healthy donors, patients appeared to have naive, central memory and Treg TCRB repertoires that were more alike. Patients and controls would be equally affected if PCR favored shorter templates. There was a moderate but significant shortening of TCRB CDR3s in all four CD4+ subsets of Type 1 diabetes patients.

The V call is TRBV28, the J call TRBJ1-5; 7 bases map to TRBD1. The receptor's source is a young man with type 1 diabetes. Input material: central memory CD4+ T cells from blood. The CDR3 DNA reads TGTGCCAGCAGCGGGACAGTTAATCAGCCCCAGCATTTT. Amino acids: CASSGTVNQPQHF.